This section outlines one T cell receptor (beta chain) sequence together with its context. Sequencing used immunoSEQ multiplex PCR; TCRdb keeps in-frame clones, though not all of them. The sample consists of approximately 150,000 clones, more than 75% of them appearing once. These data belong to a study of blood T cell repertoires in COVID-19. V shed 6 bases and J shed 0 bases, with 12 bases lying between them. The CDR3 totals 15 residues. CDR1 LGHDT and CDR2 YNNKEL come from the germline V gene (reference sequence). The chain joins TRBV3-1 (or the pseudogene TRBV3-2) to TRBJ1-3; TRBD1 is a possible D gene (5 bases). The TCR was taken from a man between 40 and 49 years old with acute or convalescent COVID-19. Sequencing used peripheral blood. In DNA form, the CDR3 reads TGTGCCAGCAGGAGAGGGGAGGGCTCTGGAAACACCATATATTTT. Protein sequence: CASRRGEGSGNTIYF.